The 8 T cell receptor beta chains listed next were all sequenced from one sample in a study of blood T cell repertoires in COVID-19. Here immunoSEQ multiplex PCR was the method, and the copy in TCRdb shows in-frame clones only, minus some. Of 150,000 to 200,000 clones in the sample, approximately 83% were seen once. Sample: peripheral blood. These receptors were obtained from a human donor with acute or convalescent COVID-19. The donor label of this sample is uncertain.

The rearrangement links TRBV7-6 to TRBJ1-2; 10 bases map to TRBD1. There are 17 residues in the CDR3. Germline CDR1 SGHVS, CDR2 FNYEAQ. Trimming at V came to 4 bases and at J to 8 bases, leaving 16 bases not matched to a gene. CDR3 residues: CASSSAFLLGTGEGYTF. CDR3 sequence (DNA): TGTGCCAGCAGCTCCGCATTCTTACTTGGGACAGGGGAAGGCTACACCTTC.

This clone was recorded only once. DNA for the CDR3: TGTGCCAGCAGCCTTCTGGGAGCGGGGGGAGGTGAGCAGTACTTC. It translates to CASSLLGAGGGEQYF. The chain links TRBV5-4 to TRBJ2-7, with 9 positions matching TRBD2. V gave up 4 bases and J gave up 7 bases; unmatched junction bases: 12. Germline V CDR1 and CDR2: SGHNT, YYREEE (reference sequence). This CDR3 spans 15 amino acids.

This clone showed up many times. The chain couples TRBV27 to TRBJ1-6; 11 bases line up with TRBD1. The J segment lost 8 bases and the V segment lost 5 bases, leaving 5 bases of the junction unmatched. The CDR3 is 15 amino acids. The germline gives CDR1 MNHEY, CDR2 SMNVEV (reference sequence). CDR3 protein: CASSPWDRGDSPLHF. The CDR3 region has the DNA TGTGCCAGCAGTCCCTGGGACAGGGGGGATTCACCCCTCCACTTT.

The V and J genes are TRBV29-1 and TRBJ2-2, with TRBD2 as a possible D gene (6 bases). The germline V gene has CDR1 SQVTM and CDR2 ANQGSEA. The CDR3 is 14 residues long. Trimming removed 7 bases from V and 3 bases from J, with 15 bases in between. CDR3 sequence reads: CSAQRGGYTGELFF. CDR3 nucleotide sequence: TGCAGCGCCCAACGGGGAGGATACACCGGGGAGCTGTTTTTT.

The V call is TRBV11-3, the J call TRBJ1-3, with D tentatively TRBD1 (5 bases). CDR1 and CDR2 (germline): SGHNT, YENEEA. The V gene lost 7 bases and the J gene lost 3 bases, with 22 bases spanning the gap. This CDR3 region has 17 residues. CDR3 coding DNA: TGTGCCAGCACGTTGGGAACAGGTGTTTATAGTGGAAACACCATATATTTT. Translating gives CASTLGTGVYSGNTIYF.

The genes are TRBV29-1 and TRBJ2-6; 10 bases match TRBD1. In germline, CDR1 is SQVTM, CDR2 ANQGSEA. The CDR3 is made up of 16 amino acids. V trimming: 6 bases; J trimming: 2 bases; junction bases outside the gene matches: 7. CDR3 in amino acids: CSVLGQGVTGANVLTF. The CDR3 bases are TGCAGCGTGTTAGGACAGGGGGTTACTGGGGCCAACGTCCTGACTTTC.

The chain combines TRBV28 with TRBJ1-2; D is perhaps TRBD1 (6 bases). V gave up 2 bases and J gave up 4 bases, with 17 bases separating them. This CDR3 spans 16 amino acids. Germline CDR1 reads MDHEN; CDR2 reads SYDVKM. The CDR3 coding sequence is TGTGCCAGCAGTTTAGGTGGGGGGGGCCTCGGCTATGGCTACACCTTC. It specifies CASSLGGGGLGYGYTF.

The chain is built from TRBV21-1 and TRBJ1-1. TRBV21-1 is termed a pseudogene. The CDR3 spans 13 residues. Here the CDR3 reads CASSMFEGTEAFF. CDR3 in DNA: TGTGCCAGCAGTATGTTCGAGGGCACTGAAGCTTTCTTT.